The 29 T cell receptor beta chains given below trace back to one sample, sequenced in a study of CD8+CD57+ T cells in acquired aplastic anemia. It was patients with CD8+CD57+ cell expansion by flow cytometry who were chosen for sequencing. Profiling that covered TCR beta VDJ and CDR3 relied on genomic DNA as its template. From the reads, TCRdb called clonotypes with MiXCR, one entry per CDR3 protein. The sample comprises about 240,000 distinct CDR3 sequences, approximately 45% of which are singletons, and about 7.8% rests with the top ten. Sequenced sample: sorted CD4+, CD8+, or CD8+CD57+ T cells (not recorded which) from PBMCs. These receptors were obtained from a human donor with aplastic anemia.

This clonotype appeared a few times. A much larger clone differs from this one at a single base, so this may be a read error. This chain uses TRBV20-1 with TRBJ2-3; 7 nucleotides align to TRBD2. The CDR3 is 15 residues long. Germline V gives CDR1 DFQATT, CDR2 SNEGSKA (reference sequence). The CDR3 protein is CNARDILASSDTQYF. CDR3 bases: TGCAATGCTAGAGATATACTAGCGTCCTCAGATACGCAGTATTTT.

Worth noting for this clonotype: At one boundary the junction diverges from the germline segment, which might be a read error. The V gene is TRBV7-7, the J gene TRBJ2-7; TRBD1 matches at 9 bases. This CDR3 is 16 amino acids long. CDR1 and CDR2 (germline): SSHAT, FNYEAQ (reference sequence). The CDR3 bases are TGTGCTAGCAGCTTAGCTTTGGGACAGGGAACCTACGAGCAGTACTTC. Protein sequence: CASSLALGQGTYEQYF.

The rearrangement links TRBV19 to TRBJ2-5; D is uncertain. The end of the DNA fits TRBJ2-7 better, so the J call may be wrong. The CDR3 sequence is 14 residues long. From germline, CDR1 is LNHDA and CDR2 SQIVND (reference sequence). In DNA, the CDR3 is TGTGCCAGTAGGAAGGACCCCAGCTCCTACGAGCAGTACTTC. Its translation: CASRKDPSSYEQYF.

The chain links TRBV7-8 to TRBJ2-3; D gene ambiguous. The germline V gene encodes CDR1 SGHVS and CDR2 FQNEAQ. The length of the CDR3 is 14 residues. V lost 3 bases to trimming and J lost 11 bases, with 18 bases between them. The CDR3 DNA sequence: TGTGCCAGCAGCTTTAAGTTCTTACCCTACGAGCAGTATTTT. Translated, it gives CASSFKFLPYEQYF.

This clonotype appeared once. The gene calls are TRBV25-1 and TRBJ1-1, with D tentatively TRBD1 (5 bases). V was shortened by 5 bases and J by 0 bases, with 13 bases between the two germline ends. From germline, CDR1 is MGHDK and CDR2 SYGVNS. The CDR3 is made up of 15 amino acids. The chain's CDR3 is CASSYLPGLNTEAFF. The CDR3, as DNA: TGTGCCAGCAGTTATCTCCCGGGGCTGAACACTGAAGCTTTCTTT.

This clonotype was seen at least ten times. The chain couples TRBV15 to TRBJ2-5; D not resolved. CDR1 LNHNV and CDR2 YYDKDF come from the germline V gene (reference sequence). The CDR3 runs to 13 residues. V was trimmed by 4 bases and J by 5 bases, leaving 11 bases between them. CDR3 loop: CATSTAVKETQYF. The CDR3 DNA is TGTGCCACCAGCACTGCCGTGAAGGAGACCCAGTACTTC.

This clonotype was recorded a few times. This sequence may be a read error, since a much larger clone differs from it by one base. Here the CDR3 reads CASSVVNIGELFF. The CDR3 DNA sequence: TGTGCCAGCAGCGTCGTGAACATCGGGGAGCTGTTTTTT. This sequence joins TRBV9 and TRBJ2-2, with D hard to call. Germline assignment: CDR1 SGDLS and CDR2 YYNGEE. The CDR3 has 13 amino acids.

This clonotype was seen a single time. The chain recombines TRBV10-3 with TRBJ2-3; 10 nucleotides agree with TRBD2. V lost 3 bases to trimming and J lost 2 bases; unmatched junction nucleotides: 5. CDR3 length: 16 residues. CDR1 ENHRY and CDR2 SYGVKD come from the germline V gene. CDR3 sequence (DNA): TGTGCCATCAGTGACCCTCTAGCGGGGGTCACAGATACGCAGTATTTT. The encoded protein is CAISDPLAGVTDTQYF.

This sequence joins TRBV7-3 and TRBJ2-5; D is ambiguous. The V end was cut by 6 bases, the J end by 7 bases, with 15 bases between. Germline lookup yields CDR1 SGHTA and CDR2 FQGTGA. The CDR3 loop spans 13 amino acids. CDR3 DNA: TGTGCCAGCAGTTTGGACGGATCTGGGACCCAGTACTTC. This encodes CASSLDGSGTQYF.

The chain is built from TRBV7-2 and TRBJ2-7; D ambiguous. V was shortened by 2 bases and J by 4 bases, with 15 bases between the two germline ends. The CDR3 has 15 amino acids. Germline lookup yields CDR1 SGHTA and CDR2 FQGNSA. CDR3 nucleotide sequence: TGTGCCAGCAGCTTAATGCAGGCCCTCAAATACGAGCAGTACTTC. Translating gives CASSLMQALKYEQYF.

The rearrangement links TRBV29-1 to TRBJ2-5, with D possibly TRBD1 on 6 matching bases. CDR1 and CDR2 from the germline V gene are SQVTM and ANQGSEA. V was shortened by 6 bases and J by 5 bases, with 13 bases between the two germline ends. The CDR3 has 12 residues. CDR3 protein: CSVVQGNETQYF. CDR3 DNA: TGCAGCGTGGTACAGGGTAACGAGACCCAGTACTTC.

This clonotype occurred many times. This chain links TRBV15 with TRBJ1-1, with TRBD1 as a possible D gene (5 bases). Deletions cut 0 bases from V and 2 bases from J, with 19 bases between. The CDR3 length is 18 residues. CDR1 and CDR2 (germline): LNHNV, YYDKDF (reference sequence). CDR3 in amino acids: CATSRDLNKGHPNTEAFF. CDR3 nucleotide sequence: TGTGCCACCAGCAGAGATCTTAACAAAGGACACCCAAACACTGAAGCTTTCTTT. Full variable domain (outside the CDR3, taken from reference TRBV15 and TRBJ1-1): DAMVIQNPRYQVTQFGKPVTLSCSQTLNHNVMYWYQQKSSQAPKLLFHYYDKDFNNEADTPDNFQSRRPNTSFCFLDIRSPGLGDTAMYLCATSRDLNKGHPNTEAFFGQGTRLTVV.

The chain uses TRBV20-1 and TRBJ1-4; D possibly corresponds to TRBD1 (6 bases). V was pared by 3 bases and J by 11 bases, with 16 bases between. CDR1 and CDR2 (germline): DFQATT, SNEGSKA (reference sequence). The CDR3 consists of 13 residues. CDR3 in amino acids: CSASRTEADKLFF. Written as DNA, the CDR3 is TGCAGTGCTAGTCGGACAGAGGCGGACAAACTGTTTTTT.

This clonotype was seen repeatedly, ten times or more. V usage is TRBV7-9 and J usage is TRBJ2-7; D is perhaps TRBD1 (7 bases). This CDR3 comprises 13 residues. CDR1 and CDR2 (germline): SEHNR, FQNEAQ (reference sequence). V gave up 5 bases and J gave up 4 bases, with 12 bases separating them. The CDR3 protein is CASSRGTEYEQYF. Here the CDR3 DNA reads TGTGCCAGCAGCCGCGGGACAGAGTACGAGCAGTACTTC.

V and J are TRBV6-6 and TRBJ1-2; D gene uncertain. CDR1 and CDR2 (germline): MNHNY, SVGAGI (reference sequence). The CDR3 extends over 14 amino acids. The ends were cut back, 0 bases at V and 4 bases at J, with 9 bases in the middle. CDR3: CASSYSSGFYGYTF. The CDR3 DNA sequence: TGTGCCAGCAGTTACTCGTCAGGATTCTATGGCTACACCTTC.

On this clonotype: A read error may be the cause here, since a much bigger clone is one base away. V is TRBV2 and J is TRBJ2-7; 7 nucleotides line up with TRBD2. The CDR3 loop spans 12 amino acids. Germline V gene data show CDR1 as SNHLY and CDR2 as FYNNEI. This CDR3 reads CASWEGGGERHF. In nucleotides, the CDR3 is TGTGCCAGCTGGGAGGGAGGCGGCGAGCGGCACTTC.

The J gene is TRBJ2-3, the V gene TRBV7-3, with D possibly being TRBD1 or TRBD2 (5 bases each). Germline CDR1 is SGHTA and CDR2 is FQGTGA. V was shortened by 2 bases and J by 2 bases, with 11 bases between the two germline ends. CDR3 length equals 15 residues. The CDR3 here is CASSLDGGATDTQYF. Written as DNA, the CDR3 is TGTGCCAGCAGCTTAGATGGGGGAGCCACAGATACGCAGTATTTT.

The chain couples TRBV9 to TRBJ1-3; no clear D. Germline V CDR1 and CDR2: SGDLS, YYNGEE. Between the trimmed V and J ends, which lost 4 bases and 3 bases, there was a span of 17 bases. This CDR3 has 16 amino acids. The CDR3: CASSLEEAGFGNTIYF. The CDR3 DNA is TGTGCCAGCAGCTTAGAGGAGGCCGGCTTTGGAAACACCATATATTTT.

The chain joins TRBV24-1 to TRBJ1-5; D is uncertain. The CDR3 totals 12 residues. Germline V CDR1 and CDR2: KGHDR, SFDVKD. The V end lost 3 bases, the J end lost 5 bases, and 4 bases lay between the germline ends. The CDR3: CATSDADQPQHF. In nucleotides, the CDR3 is TGTGCCACCAGTGATGCTGATCAGCCCCAGCATTTT.

This clonotype has a count of ten or more. The V call is TRBV4-2, the J call TRBJ1-1; D is ambiguous. Trimming pared 5 bases from V and 0 bases from J, leaving 13 bases between. The CDR3 runs 15 residues. Per germline, CDR1 LGHNA and CDR2 YNFKEQ. CDR3 nucleotides: TGTGCCAGCAGCTCAACTCGGCTTCTGAACACTGAAGCTTTCTTT. It codes for CASSSTRLLNTEAFF.

The chain joins TRBV20-1 to TRBJ2-5; 11 nucleotides agree with TRBD1. Germline CDR1 DFQATT, CDR2 SNEGSKA (reference sequence). V shed 6 bases and J 4 bases; nucleotides not matched to a gene: 7. This CDR3 comprises 14 residues. CDR3 in DNA: TGCAGTGCCCCCGGACAGGGGGCGGGAGAGACCCAGTACTTC. This codes for CSAPGQGAGETQYF.

A note on this clonotype: With a much larger clone just one base away, this may be a read error. The conserved phenylalanine or tryptophan is not found at the CDR3 terminus, so this likely reflects a read error. The genes are TRBV5-1 and TRBJ1-1; perhaps TRBD1 as D (5 bases). The V end lost 5 bases, the J end lost 6 bases, and 32 bases lay between the germline ends. Looked up from germline, CDR1 is SGHRS and CDR2 is YFSETQ. The CDR3 has 19 residues. CDR3 coding DNA: TGCGCCAGCAGGCCGACGGGGCTAAGGCAGCTATTGGGAGGTGCTGAAGCTTTCTTG. This sequence encodes CASRPTGLRQLLGGAEAFL.

This clonotype was seen at least ten times. Written as DNA, the CDR3 is TGTGCCAGCACCCCGCCAGAAAAACGTAACACTGAAGCTTTCTTT. This encodes CASTPPEKRNTEAFF. This rearrangement joins TRBV6-5 to TRBJ1-1; no clear D gene. V lost 7 bases and J lost 2, with 17 bases in between. CDR1 and CDR2 (germline): MNHEY, SVGAGI. The CDR3 runs 15 residues.

In this sample, this clonotype turned up many times. This chain connects TRBV7-9 to TRBJ2-3; TRBD2 aligns across 8 bases. This CDR3 contains 15 residues. Germline V gives CDR1 SEHNR, CDR2 FQNEAQ (reference sequence). V lost 4 bases to trimming and J lost 3 bases; unmatched junction nucleotides: 6. CDR3 in DNA: TGTGCCAGCAGCTCAACTAGCGGATTAACAGATACGCAGTATTTT. Amino acids: CASSSTSGLTDTQYF.

The sample holds many counts of this clonotype. The V and J genes are TRBV7-6 and TRBJ2-2, with D unresolved. The CDR3 consists of 12 residues. The germline V gene has CDR1 SGHVS and CDR2 FNYEAQ. The V end was cut by 5 bases, the J end by 9 bases, with 10 bases between. The CDR3 loop reads CASSLGGRELFF. The CDR3 DNA reads TGTGCCAGCAGCCTGGGTGGCAGGGAGCTGTTTTTT.

This clonotype was seen more than once but under ten times. The rearrangement uses TRBV7-8 and TRBJ1-3, with D possibly matching TRBD1 (6 bases). The CDR3 sequence is 17 residues long. With 8 bases removed from V and 0 bases from J, the gap between germline ends came to 20 bases. Germline CDR1 reads SGHVS; CDR2 reads FQNEAQ. The CDR3 here is CASEQGSGERSGNTIYF. The CDR3 DNA sequence: TGTGCCAGCGAACAGGGTTCGGGAGAGCGCTCTGGAAACACCATATATTTT.

This sequence joins TRBV12-3 or TRBV12-4 and TRBJ2-1, with D unresolved. The CDR3 sequence is 14 residues long. Trimming took 6 bases from V and 7 from J, leaving 16 bases between them. This CDR3 is CASRESKSTNEQFF. The CDR3 coding sequence is TGTGCCAGCAGGGAAAGCAAGTCGACTAATGAGCAGTTCTTC.

This clonotype has at least ten counts. V is TRBV9 and J is TRBJ2-7; 8 bases are a match to TRBD1. CDR3 size: 15 residues. Germline V gene data show CDR1 as SGDLS and CDR2 as YYNGEE. V lost 0 bases and J lost 2; bases outside the gene matches: 4. The CDR3 bases are TGTGCCAGCAGCGTAGGCAGGGGGCTCCCCTACGAGCAGTACTTC. Amino acid sequence: CASSVGRGLPYEQYF.

This clonotype was seen at least ten times. The gene calls are TRBV2 and TRBJ2-7, with D maybe TRBD2 (6 bases). The CDR3 extends over 15 amino acids. Germline assignment: CDR1 SNHLY and CDR2 FYNNEI. V lost 7 bases, J lost 3 bases, and 19 bases lay in between. The CDR3 DNA follows: TGTGCCAGCACCCCTAAAGATAGCGGAAACTACGAGCAGTACTTC. As protein: CASTPKDSGNYEQYF.